This paragraph covers one T cell receptor (beta chain) sequence. The data originate from a study of blood T cell repertoires in COVID-19. The repertoire was sequenced with immunoSEQ multiplex PCR; TCRdb's copy has only in-frame clones and lacks some. The sample consists of approximately 34,000 clones, 80% to 95% of them appearing once. CDR3 length equals 14 residues. Per germline, CDR1 SNHLY and CDR2 FYNNEI. Trimming cost V 10 bases and J 8 bases; bases outside gene matches: 13. The sequence was obtained from a man between 60 and 75 years old with acute or convalescent COVID-19. The source material was peripheral blood. The chain couples TRBV2 to TRBJ1-4; 7 bases align to TRBD1. The CDR3 DNA follows: TGTGCCACACTACGACAGGGCTTGGGCGAAAAACTGTTTTTT. Translating it yields CATLRQGLGEKLFF.